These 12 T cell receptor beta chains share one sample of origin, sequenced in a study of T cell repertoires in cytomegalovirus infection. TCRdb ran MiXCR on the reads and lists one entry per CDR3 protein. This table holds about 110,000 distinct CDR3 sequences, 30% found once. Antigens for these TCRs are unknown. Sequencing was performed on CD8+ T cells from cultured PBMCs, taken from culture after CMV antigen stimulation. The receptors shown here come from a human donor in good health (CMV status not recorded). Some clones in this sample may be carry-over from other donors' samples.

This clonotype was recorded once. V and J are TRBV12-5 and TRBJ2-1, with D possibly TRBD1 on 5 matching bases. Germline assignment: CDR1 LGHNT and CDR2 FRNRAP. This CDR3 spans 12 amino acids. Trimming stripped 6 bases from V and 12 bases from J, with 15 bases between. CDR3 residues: CASGSGILGQFF. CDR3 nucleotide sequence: TGTGCTAGTGGATCAGGGATATTGGGGCAGTTCTTC.

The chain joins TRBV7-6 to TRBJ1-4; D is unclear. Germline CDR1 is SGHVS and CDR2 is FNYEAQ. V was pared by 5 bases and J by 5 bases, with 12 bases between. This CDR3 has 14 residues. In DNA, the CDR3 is TGTGCCAGCAGCGTTGGAGGCGTGAATGAAAAACTGTTTTTT. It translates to CASSVGGVNEKLFF.

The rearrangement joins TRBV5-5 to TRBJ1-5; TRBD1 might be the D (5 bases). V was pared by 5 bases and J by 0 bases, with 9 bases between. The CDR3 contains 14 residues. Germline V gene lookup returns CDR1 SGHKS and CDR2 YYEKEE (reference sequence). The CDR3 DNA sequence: TGTGCCAGCAGTTCCGACAGTAGCAATCAGCCCCAGCATTTT. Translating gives CASSSDSSNQPQHF.

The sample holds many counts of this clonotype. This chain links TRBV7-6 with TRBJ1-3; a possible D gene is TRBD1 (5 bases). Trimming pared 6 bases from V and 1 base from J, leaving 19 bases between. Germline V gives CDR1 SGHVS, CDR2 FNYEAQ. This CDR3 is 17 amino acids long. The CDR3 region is CASSLPQGSASGNTIYF. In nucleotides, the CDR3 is TGTGCCAGCAGTTTACCCCAGGGTTCCGCGTCTGGAAACACCATATATTTT.

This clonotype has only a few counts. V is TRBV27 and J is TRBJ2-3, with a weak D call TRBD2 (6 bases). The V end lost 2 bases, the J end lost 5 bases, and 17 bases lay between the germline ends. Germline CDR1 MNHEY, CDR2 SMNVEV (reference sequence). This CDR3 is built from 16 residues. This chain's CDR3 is CASSLVGGAAVDTQYF. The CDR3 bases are TGTGCCAGCAGTTTAGTCGGCGGGGCCGCGGTAGATACGCAGTATTTT.

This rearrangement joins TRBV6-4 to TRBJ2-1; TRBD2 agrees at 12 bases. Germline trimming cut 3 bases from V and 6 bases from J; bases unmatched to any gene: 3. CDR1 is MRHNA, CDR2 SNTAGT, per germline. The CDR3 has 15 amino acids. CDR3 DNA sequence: TGTGCCAGCAGTGAACTAGCGGGGGGATCCAATGAGCAGTTCTTC. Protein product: CASSELAGGSNEQFF.

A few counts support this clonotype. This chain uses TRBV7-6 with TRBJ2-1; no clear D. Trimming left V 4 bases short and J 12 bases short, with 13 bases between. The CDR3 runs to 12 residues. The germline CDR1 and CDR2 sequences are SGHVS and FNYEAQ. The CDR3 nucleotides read TGTGCCAGCAGCTCAAATGGGGTAGGGCAGTTCTTC. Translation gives CASSSNGVGQFF.

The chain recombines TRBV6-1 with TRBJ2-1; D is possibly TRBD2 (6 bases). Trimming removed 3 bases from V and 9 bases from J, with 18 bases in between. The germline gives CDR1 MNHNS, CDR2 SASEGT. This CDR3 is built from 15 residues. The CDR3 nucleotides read TGTGCCAGCAGTGACTCACCGGGACTCTCCAGTGAGCAGTTCTTC. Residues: CASSDSPGLSSEQFF.

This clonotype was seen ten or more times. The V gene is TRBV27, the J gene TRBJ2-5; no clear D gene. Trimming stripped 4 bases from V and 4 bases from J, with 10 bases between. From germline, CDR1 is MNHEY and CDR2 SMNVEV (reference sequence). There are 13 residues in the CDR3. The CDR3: CASSYGPVETQYF. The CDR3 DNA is TGTGCCAGCAGTTATGGGCCAGTAGAGACCCAGTACTTC.

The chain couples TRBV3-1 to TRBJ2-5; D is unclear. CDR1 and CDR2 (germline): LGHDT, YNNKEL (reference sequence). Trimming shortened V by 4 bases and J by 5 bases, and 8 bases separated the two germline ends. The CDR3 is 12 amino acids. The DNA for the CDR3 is TGTGCCAGCAGCCGTGGCGTGGAGACCCAGTACTTC. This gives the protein CASSRGVETQYF.

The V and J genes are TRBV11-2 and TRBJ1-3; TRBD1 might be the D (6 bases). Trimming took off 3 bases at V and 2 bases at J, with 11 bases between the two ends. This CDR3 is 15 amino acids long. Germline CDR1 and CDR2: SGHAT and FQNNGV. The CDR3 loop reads CASSFRGLAGNTIYF. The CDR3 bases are TGTGCCAGCAGCTTCAGGGGCTTGGCTGGAAACACCATATATTTT.

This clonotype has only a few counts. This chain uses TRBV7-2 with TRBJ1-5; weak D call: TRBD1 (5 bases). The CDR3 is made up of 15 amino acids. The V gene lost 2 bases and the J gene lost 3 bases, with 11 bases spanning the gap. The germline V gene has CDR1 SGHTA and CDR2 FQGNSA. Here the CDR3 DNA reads TGTGCCAGCAGCTTATGGGACGCACCCAATCAGCCCCAGCATTTT. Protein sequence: CASSLWDAPNQPQHF.